This is a list of T cell receptor beta chains from one sample in a study of CD8 T cells in ankylosing spondylitis. TCRdb reprocessed the 5' RACE reads via MiXCR and lists one record per CDR3 protein. The repertoire holds about 840,000 distinct CDR3 sequences, about an eighth seen once, with approximately 0.5% in the top ten. The sample consisted of blood, either unsorted or a sorted T cell fraction (not recorded which). The origin of the receptors is a male donor with ankylosing spondylitis. The CDR3 runs from the conserved cysteine through the conserved F or W. A D gene is named only where the DNA matches it firmly. Clone size appears in some rows only: once, few, many, or a class for an expanded clone.

D gene: -
V gene: TRBV10-3
J gene: TRBJ1-1
clone size: -
CDR3 protein: CAISVTAGKRNTEAFF
CDR3 DNA: TGTGCCATCAGCGTTACGGCGGGGAAACGAAACACTGAAGCTTTCTTT

D gene: -
V gene: TRBV5-1
J gene: TRBJ1-5
clone size: few
CDR3 protein: CASRQDENQPQHF
CDR3 DNA: TGCGCCAGCAGACAGGACGAGAATCAGCCCCAGCATTTT

D gene: TRBD1
V gene: TRBV6-5
J gene: TRBJ2-1
clone size: -
CDR3 protein: CASSYGATGVEQFF
CDR3 DNA: TGTGCCAGCAGTTACGGGGCGACAGGGGTTGAGCAGTTCTTC

D gene: TRBD1
V gene: TRBV10-3
J gene: TRBJ2-7
clone size: once
CDR3 protein: CAISEGSVGQGYEQYF
CDR3 DNA: TGTGCCATCAGTGAGGGCTCCGTGGGACAGGGTTACGAGCAGTACTTC

D gene: TRBD1
V gene: TRBV5-4
J gene: TRBJ2-3
clone size: few
CDR3 protein: CASSSRTGGFTDTQYF
CDR3 DNA: TGTGCCAGCAGTTCCCGGACAGGAGGCTTCACAGATACGCAGTATTTT

D gene: -
V gene: TRBV6-1
J gene: TRBJ1-4
clone size: -
CDR3 protein: CASLSGTANNEKLFF
CDR3 DNA: TGTGCCAGCTTATCGGGTACAGCGAATAATGAAAAACTGTTTTTT

D gene: -
V gene: TRBV6-5
J gene: TRBJ2-7
clone size: -
CDR3 protein: CASSYSTNAYEQYF
CDR3 DNA: TGTGCCAGCAGTTACTCGACTAACGCCTACGAGCAGTACTTC

D gene: TRBD2
V gene: TRBV28
J gene: TRBJ2-1
clone size: few
CDR3 protein: CASNTYRYGRRAGDLGEQFF
CDR3 DNA: TGTGCCAGCAACACATACAGATACGGTCGAAGAGCGGGAGACCTGGGTGAGCAGTTCTTC

D gene: TRBD1
V gene: TRBV29-1
J gene: TRBJ2-4
clone size: many
CDR3 protein: CSAQGTGVIQYF
CDR3 DNA: TGCAGCGCCCAAGGGACAGGGGTCATTCAGTACTTC

D gene: TRBD2
V gene: TRBV29-1
J gene: TRBJ2-1
clone size: few
CDR3 protein: CSLSGRDYNEQFF
CDR3 DNA: TGCAGCCTAAGCGGGAGGGACTACAATGAGCAGTTCTTC

D gene: -
V gene: TRBV6-2/TRBV6-3
J gene: TRBJ2-3
clone size: -
CDR3 protein: CASSYFSGARDTQYF
CDR3 DNA: TGTGCCAGCAGTTACTTCTCGGGGGCACGCGATACGCAGTATTTT

D gene: TRBD2
V gene: TRBV20-1
J gene: TRBJ2-7
clone size: few
CDR3 protein: CSALSGSSSYEQYF
CDR3 DNA: TGCAGTGCTCTGAGCGGGAGTAGTTCCTACGAGCAGTACTTC

D gene: TRBD2
V gene: TRBV20-1
J gene: TRBJ2-2
clone size: few
CDR3 protein: CSARAEREGAGELFF
CDR3 DNA: TGCAGTGCTAGAGCGGAGCGGGAGGGGGCCGGGGAGCTGTTTTTT

D gene: TRBD1
V gene: TRBV20-1
J gene: TRBJ2-7
clone size: many
CDR3 protein: CSASSLRDSYEQYF
CDR3 DNA: TGCAGTGCTAGCTCACTCAGGGACAGCTACGAGCAGTACTTC

D gene: TRBD1
V gene: TRBV11-2
J gene: TRBJ1-1
clone size: few
CDR3 protein: CASSLTDRDTEAFF
CDR3 DNA: TGTGCCAGCAGCTTAACCGACAGGGACACTGAAGCTTTCTTT

D gene: -
V gene: TRBV20-1
J gene: TRBJ1-1
clone size: few
CDR3 protein: CSARREVYTEAFF
CDR3 DNA: TGCAGTGCTAGGCGGGAGGTATACACTGAAGCTTTCTTT

D gene: TRBD1
V gene: TRBV5-6
J gene: TRBJ1-1
clone size: -
CDR3 protein: CASSLDRGPGTEAFF
CDR3 DNA: TGTGCCAGCAGCTTGGATAGGGGGCCGGGCACTGAAGCTTTCTTT

D gene: -
V gene: TRBV7-8
J gene: TRBJ2-5
clone size: -
CDR3 protein: CASSVQAEETQYF
CDR3 DNA: TGTGCCAGCAGCGTACAGGCGGAAGAGACCCAGTACTTC

D gene: -
V gene: TRBV6-2/TRBV6-3
J gene: TRBJ2-3
clone size: -
CDR3 protein: CASIPRRGLGDTQYF
CDR3 DNA: TGTGCCAGCATCCCGAGGCGGGGCCTTGGAGATACGCAGTATTTT

D gene: TRBD1
V gene: TRBV20-1
J gene: TRBJ1-5
clone size: few
CDR3 protein: CSASDPGQGAVGPQHF
CDR3 DNA: TGCAGTGCTAGCGACCCGGGACAGGGGGCGGTAGGGCCCCAGCATTTT

D gene: TRBD2
V gene: TRBV15
J gene: TRBJ2-2
clone size: -
CDR3 protein: CATSKGLAVTGELFF
CDR3 DNA: TGTGCCACCAGCAAAGGACTAGCGGTCACCGGGGAGCTGTTTTTT

D gene: -
V gene: TRBV4-3
J gene: TRBJ2-7
clone size: few
CDR3 protein: CASSQVEARSYEQYF
CDR3 DNA: TGCGCCAGCAGCCAAGTAGAAGCGCGCTCCTACGAGCAGTACTTC

D gene: TRBD2
V gene: TRBV5-1
J gene: TRBJ2-1
clone size: -
CDR3 protein: CASRLIVPGLAWNEQFF
CDR3 DNA: TGCGCCAGCAGGCTGATAGTACCGGGACTAGCCTGGAATGAGCAGTTCTTC

D gene: TRBD1
V gene: TRBV2
J gene: TRBJ2-2
clone size: few
CDR3 protein: CASRRDRGWPGELFF
CDR3 DNA: TGTGCCAGCAGGAGGGACAGGGGTTGGCCCGGGGAGCTGTTTTTT

D gene: -
V gene: TRBV6-2/TRBV6-3
J gene: TRBJ2-2
clone size: -
CDR3 protein: CASSYRRGNTGELFF
CDR3 DNA: TGTGCCAGCAGTTATCGGCGGGGGAACACCGGGGAGCTGTTTTTT

D gene: TRBD1
V gene: TRBV12-3/TRBV12-4
J gene: TRBJ1-4
clone size: few
CDR3 protein: CASSLALGDSTNEKLFF
CDR3 DNA: TGTGCCAGCAGTTTAGCGCTTGGGGACAGCACTAATGAAAAACTGTTTTTT

D gene: TRBD2
V gene: TRBV11-2
J gene: TRBJ2-1
clone size: few
CDR3 protein: CASSLDQLAGLYNEQFF
CDR3 DNA: TGTGCCAGCAGCTTAGATCAACTAGCGGGCCTCTACAATGAGCAGTTCTTC

D gene: -
V gene: TRBV20-1
J gene: TRBJ1-1
clone size: -
CDR3 protein: CSAMTPWNTEAFF
CDR3 DNA: TGCAGTGCCATGACCCCCTGGAACACTGAAGCTTTCTTT

D gene: -
V gene: TRBV6-2/TRBV6-3
J gene: TRBJ2-7
clone size: many
CDR3 protein: CASSYPLWGGEQYF
CDR3 DNA: TGTGCCAGCAGTTACCCCTTGTGGGGCGGCGAGCAGTACTTC

D gene: -
V gene: TRBV5-1
J gene: TRBJ2-7
clone size: few
CDR3 protein: CASSLPGQTPYEQYF
CDR3 DNA: TGCGCCAGCAGCTTACCGGGACAAACTCCCTACGAGCAGTACTTC

D gene: TRBD2
V gene: TRBV7-8
J gene: TRBJ2-1
clone size: -
CDR3 protein: CASCLGLAGYNEQFF
CDR3 DNA: TGTGCCAGCTGCCTGGGACTAGCCGGTTACAATGAGCAGTTCTTC

D gene: -
V gene: TRBV10-3
J gene: TRBJ2-1
clone size: -
CDR3 protein: CAISEPGVSYNEQFF
CDR3 DNA: TGTGCCATCAGTGAGCCGGGTGTCTCCTACAATGAGCAGTTCTTC